Listed here are 5 T cell receptor beta chains from one sample, sequenced in a study of T cell responses to AZD1222 COVID-19 vaccine. Assay: immunoSEQ multiplex PCR; the TCRdb copy retains only in-frame clones and omits some. The sample lists under 150,000 clones, almost 85% occurring once. This sample comprised peripheral blood, obtained 28 days after the second dose of the MenACWY control vaccine. The receptor source for this set is an adult who received the MenACWY meningococcal vaccine as a control.

The chain carries TRBV11-2 and TRBJ1-1; D not certain. The CDR3 is made up of 13 amino acids. V was pared by 1 base and J by 2 bases, with 5 bases between. The V gene's germline CDR1 is SGHAT and CDR2 FQNNGV. Here the CDR3 DNA reads TGTGCCAGCAGCTTAGGACCTAACACTGAAGCTTTCTTT. Translation gives CASSLGPNTEAFF.

As regards this clone: This sample includes further DNA sequences coding for the same CDR3. The CDR3 sequence is CASSLGATNEKLFF. CDR3 coding DNA: TGTGCCAGCAGCTTGGGGGCAACTAATGAAAAACTGTTTTTT. This sequence joins TRBV5-4 and TRBJ1-4; D not resolved. CDR3 length: 14 amino acids. Germline lookup yields CDR1 SGHNT and CDR2 YYREEE (reference sequence). V lost 0 bases and J lost 0, with 3 bases in between.

The chain employs TRBV6-2 or TRBV6-3 and TRBJ1-6, with TRBD1 identical over 8 bases. The V segment lost 3 bases and the J segment 7 bases; nucleotides outside the gene matches: 8. Looked up from germline, CDR1 is MNHEY and CDR2 is SVGEGT. The CDR3 totals 16 residues. CDR3 bases: TGTGCCAGCAGTTATCCCGGGCAGGGGGCAAATTCACCCCTCCACTTT. Translating gives CASSYPGQGANSPLHF.

The rearrangement uses TRBV10-1 and TRBJ2-3, with 7 bases matching TRBD1. The CDR3 contains 15 residues. J gave up 0 bases and V 8 bases, and 8 bases lay outside the gene matches. Looked up from germline, CDR1 is WNHNN and CDR2 is SYGVQD (reference sequence). The CDR3 nucleotides are TGCGCCAGCCGAGGGGGCCTAGGGAGCACAGATACGCAGTATTTT. Protein: CASRGGLGSTDTQYF.

The CDR3 reads CASFQGDTQYF. CDR3 in DNA: TGTGCCAGCTTCCAGGGGGATACGCAGTATTTT. The rearrangement uses TRBV27 and TRBJ2-3, with a weak D call TRBD1 (6 bases). With 8 bases removed from V and 6 bases from J, the gap between germline ends came to 9 bases. CDR3 length equals 11 residues. Germline V gives CDR1 MNHEY, CDR2 SMNVEV (reference sequence).